This T cell receptor beta chain was found in a study of blood T cell repertoires in COVID-19. Study summary: Whether acute or convalescent, the COVID-19 samples came from the United States, Italy and Spain.

The repertoire was sequenced with immunoSEQ multiplex PCR; TCRdb's copy has only in-frame clones and lacks some. This sample has fewer than 250,000 clones, with just under 85% found just once. The sample was peripheral blood. The TCR was taken from a man aged 45-60 years with acute or convalescent COVID-19.

CDR3 region: CASSRILAGGRDTQYF. The CDR3 nucleotides are TGTGCCAGCAGCCGGATACTAGCGGGGGGCCGAGATACGCAGTATTTT. The chain is built from TRBV14 and TRBJ2-3, with 12 bases that match TRBD2. The CDR3 loop spans 16 amino acids. Germline V gene sequence: CDR1 SGHDN, CDR2 FVKESK. V shed 4 bases, J shed 5 bases, and the junction held 7 bases outside the gene matches.